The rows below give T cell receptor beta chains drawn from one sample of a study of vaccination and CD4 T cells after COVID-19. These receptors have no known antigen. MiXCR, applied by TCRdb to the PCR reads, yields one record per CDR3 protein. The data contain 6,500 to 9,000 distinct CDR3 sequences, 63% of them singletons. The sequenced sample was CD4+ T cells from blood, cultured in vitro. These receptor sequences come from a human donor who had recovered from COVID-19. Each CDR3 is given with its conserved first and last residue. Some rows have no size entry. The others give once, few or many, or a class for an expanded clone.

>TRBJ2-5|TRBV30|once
CAWSLARGGTQYF
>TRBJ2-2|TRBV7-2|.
CASSLGRNSGELFF
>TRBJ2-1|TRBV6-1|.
CASSGAGGRTHNEQFF
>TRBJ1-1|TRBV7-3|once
CASSSPPGITEAFF
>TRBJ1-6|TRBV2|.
CASSVEGTGSPLHF
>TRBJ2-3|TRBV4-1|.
CASSQGATDTQYF
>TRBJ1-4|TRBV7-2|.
CASSAGTKLFF
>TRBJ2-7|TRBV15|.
CATSRDLGTIGAEQYF
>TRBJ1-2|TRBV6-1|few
CASMPRINYGYTF
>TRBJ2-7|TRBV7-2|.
CASSLGGYTYEQYF
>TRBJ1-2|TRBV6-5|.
CASSSTGGRRYGYTF
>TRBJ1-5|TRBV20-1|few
CSASQGVSPQHF
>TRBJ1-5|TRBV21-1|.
CASSKVAGQLHQPQHF
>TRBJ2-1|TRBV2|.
CASRTSGGSSSYNEQLF
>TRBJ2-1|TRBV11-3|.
CASSQDYNYNEQFF